This TCR beta chain was recovered during a study of regulatory T cells. Notes on the study in general: In CD3G deficiency, regulatory T cells had lower Shannon diversity than autologous conventional CD4+ and control regulatory cells.

A note on this clone: Its antigen is currently unknown.

The germline CDR1 and CDR2 sequences are KGHSH and LQKENI. CDR3 length equals 13 residues. V lost 5 bases and J 2 bases, leaving 10 bases between the germline ends. The PCR used 52 TRBV and 13 TRBJ primers. Sequencing was performed with immunoSEQ multiplex PCR; in TCRdb, only in-frame clones are kept and a portion is missing. Of some 3,100 clones listed, 90% to 95% are singletons. The chain recombines TRBV18 with TRBJ2-7; D call uncertain. The receptor comes from a person aged 18 to 30 with CD3G deficiency. The specimen sequenced was CD4+ Tregs sorted from blood. DNA of the CDR3: TGTGCCAGCTCAAAGGACGGGCCCTACGAGCAGTACTTC. Amino acid sequence: CASSKDGPYEQYF. Based on the CDR3 plus reference TRBV18 and TRBJ2-7, the full variable domain is NAGVMQNPRHLVRRRGQEARLRCSPMKGHSHVYWYRQLPEEGLKFMVYLQKENIIDESGMPKERFSAEFPKEGPSILRIQQVVRGDSAAYFCASSKDGPYEQYFGPGTRLTVT.